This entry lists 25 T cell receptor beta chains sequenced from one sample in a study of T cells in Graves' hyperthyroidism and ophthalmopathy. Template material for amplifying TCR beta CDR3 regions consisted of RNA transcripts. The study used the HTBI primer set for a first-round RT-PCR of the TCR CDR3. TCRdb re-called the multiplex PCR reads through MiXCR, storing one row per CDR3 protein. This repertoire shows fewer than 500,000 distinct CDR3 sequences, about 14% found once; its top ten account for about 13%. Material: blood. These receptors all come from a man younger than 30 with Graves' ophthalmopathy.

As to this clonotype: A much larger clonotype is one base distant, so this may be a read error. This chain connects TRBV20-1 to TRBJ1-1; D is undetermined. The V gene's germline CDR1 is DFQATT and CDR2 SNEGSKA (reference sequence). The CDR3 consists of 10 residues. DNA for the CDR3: TGCAGTGCTACTGGGATTGAAACTTTCTTT. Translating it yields CSATGIETFF.

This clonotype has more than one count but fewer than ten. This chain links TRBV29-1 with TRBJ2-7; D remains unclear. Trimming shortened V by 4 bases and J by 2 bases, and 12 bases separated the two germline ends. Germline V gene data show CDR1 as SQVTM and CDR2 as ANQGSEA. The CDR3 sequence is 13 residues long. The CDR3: CSVGGRDTYEQYF. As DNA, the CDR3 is TGCAGCGTTGGTGGCAGAGACACCTACGAGCAGTACTTC.

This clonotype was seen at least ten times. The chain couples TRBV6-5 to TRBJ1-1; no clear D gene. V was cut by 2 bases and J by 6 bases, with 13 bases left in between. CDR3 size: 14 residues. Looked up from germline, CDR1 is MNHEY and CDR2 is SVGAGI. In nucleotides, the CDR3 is TGTGCCAGCAGTTACATCCCTACCGAAGCTGAAGCTTTCTTT. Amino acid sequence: CASSYIPTEAEAFF.

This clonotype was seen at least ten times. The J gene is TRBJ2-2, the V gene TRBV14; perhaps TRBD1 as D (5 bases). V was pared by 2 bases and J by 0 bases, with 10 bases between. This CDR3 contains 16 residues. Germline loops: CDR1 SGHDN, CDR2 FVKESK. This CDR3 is CASSQLQGANTGELFF. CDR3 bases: TGTGCCAGCAGCCAACTCCAGGGTGCGAACACCGGGGAGCTGTTTTTT.

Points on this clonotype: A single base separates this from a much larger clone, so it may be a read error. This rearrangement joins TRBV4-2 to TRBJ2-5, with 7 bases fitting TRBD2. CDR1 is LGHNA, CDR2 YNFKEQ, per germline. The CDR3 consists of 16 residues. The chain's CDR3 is CASSQAAGGGEETQCF. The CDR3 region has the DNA TGTGCCAGCAGCCAAGCAGCCGGGGGAGGGGAAGAGACCCAGTGCTTC.

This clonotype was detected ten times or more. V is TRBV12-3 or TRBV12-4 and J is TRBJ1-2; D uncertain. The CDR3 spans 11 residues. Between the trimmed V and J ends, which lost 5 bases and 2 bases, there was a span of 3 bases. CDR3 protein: CASSRNYGYTF. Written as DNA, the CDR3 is TGTGCCAGCAGTCGCAACTATGGCTACACCTTC.

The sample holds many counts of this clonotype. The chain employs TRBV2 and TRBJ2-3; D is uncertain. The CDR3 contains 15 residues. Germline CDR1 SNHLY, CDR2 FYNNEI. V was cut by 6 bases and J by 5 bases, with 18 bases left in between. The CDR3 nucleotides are TGTGCCAGCAGCGCTAGGATAAGAACCATAGATACGCAGTATTTT. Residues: CASSARIRTIDTQYF.

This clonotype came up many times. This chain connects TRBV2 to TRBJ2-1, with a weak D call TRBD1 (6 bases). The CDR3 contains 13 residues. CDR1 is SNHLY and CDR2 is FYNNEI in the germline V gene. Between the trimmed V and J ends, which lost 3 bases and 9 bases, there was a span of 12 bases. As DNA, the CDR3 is TGTGCCAGCAGTGACGGACAGCTCCTTGAGCAGTTCTTC. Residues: CASSDGQLLEQFF.

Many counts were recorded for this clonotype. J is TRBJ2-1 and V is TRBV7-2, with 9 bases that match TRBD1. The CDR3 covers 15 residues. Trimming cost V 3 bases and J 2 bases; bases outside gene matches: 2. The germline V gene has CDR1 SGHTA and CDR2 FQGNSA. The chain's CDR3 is CASSLDRGPYNEQFF. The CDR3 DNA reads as TGTGCCAGCAGCTTGGACAGGGGTCCCTACAATGAGCAGTTCTTC.

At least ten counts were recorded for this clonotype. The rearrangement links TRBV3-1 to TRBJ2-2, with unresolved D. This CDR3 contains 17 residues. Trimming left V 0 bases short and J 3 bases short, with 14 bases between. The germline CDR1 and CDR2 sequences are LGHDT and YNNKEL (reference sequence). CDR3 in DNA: TGTGCCAGCAGCCAAGATGGGTCCTCAGCGTACACCGGGGAGCTGTTTTTT. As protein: CASSQDGSSAYTGELFF.

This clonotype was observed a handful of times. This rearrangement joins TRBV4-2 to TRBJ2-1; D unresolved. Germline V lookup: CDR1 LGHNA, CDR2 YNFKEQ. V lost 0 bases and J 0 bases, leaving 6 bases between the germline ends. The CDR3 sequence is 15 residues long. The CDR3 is CASSQEYISYNEQFF. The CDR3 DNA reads TGTGCCAGCAGCCAAGAGTACATCTCCTACAATGAGCAGTTCTTC.

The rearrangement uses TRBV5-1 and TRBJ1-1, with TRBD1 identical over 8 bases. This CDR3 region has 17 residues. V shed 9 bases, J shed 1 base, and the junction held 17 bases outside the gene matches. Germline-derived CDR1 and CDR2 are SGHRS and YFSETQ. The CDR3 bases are TGCGCCAACCCGGGAGCAGGGGGCTTTTTTTGGAACACTGAAGCTTTCTTT. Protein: CANPGAGGFFWNTEAFF.

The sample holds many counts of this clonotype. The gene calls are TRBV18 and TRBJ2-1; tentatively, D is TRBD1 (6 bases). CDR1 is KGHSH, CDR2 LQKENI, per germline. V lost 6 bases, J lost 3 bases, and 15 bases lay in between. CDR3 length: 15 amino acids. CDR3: CASSQGSGDYNEQFF. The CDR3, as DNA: TGTGCCAGCTCGCAGGGATCAGGGGACTACAATGAGCAGTTCTTC.

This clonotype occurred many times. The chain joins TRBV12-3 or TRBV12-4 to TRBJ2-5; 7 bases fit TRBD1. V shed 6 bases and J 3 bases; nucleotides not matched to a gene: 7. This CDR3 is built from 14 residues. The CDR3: CASRPDREKETQYF. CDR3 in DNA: TGTGCCAGCAGACCTGACAGGGAAAAAGAGACCCAGTACTTC.

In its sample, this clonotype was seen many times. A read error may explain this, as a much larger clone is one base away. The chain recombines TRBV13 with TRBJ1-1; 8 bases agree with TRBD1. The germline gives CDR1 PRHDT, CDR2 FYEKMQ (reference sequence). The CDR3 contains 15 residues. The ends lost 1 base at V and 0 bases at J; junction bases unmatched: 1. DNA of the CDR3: TGTGCCAGCAGCTTAGAGACAGGGGTGAACACTGAAGCTTTCTTT. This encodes CASSLETGVNTEAFF.

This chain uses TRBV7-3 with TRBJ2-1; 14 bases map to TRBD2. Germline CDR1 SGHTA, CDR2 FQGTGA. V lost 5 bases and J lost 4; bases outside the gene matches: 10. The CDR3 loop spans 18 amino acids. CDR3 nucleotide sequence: TGTGCCAGCAGCGCCGGACTAGCGGGAGGCCTAGGGTACAATGAGCAGTTCTTC. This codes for CASSAGLAGGLGYNEQFF.

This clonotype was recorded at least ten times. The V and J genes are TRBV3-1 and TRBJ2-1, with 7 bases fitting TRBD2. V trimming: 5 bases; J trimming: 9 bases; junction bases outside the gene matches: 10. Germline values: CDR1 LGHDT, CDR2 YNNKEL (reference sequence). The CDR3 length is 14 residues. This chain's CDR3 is CASSLNPGEGEQFF. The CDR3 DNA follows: TGTGCCAGCAGCTTAAATCCCGGGGAGGGTGAGCAGTTCTTC.

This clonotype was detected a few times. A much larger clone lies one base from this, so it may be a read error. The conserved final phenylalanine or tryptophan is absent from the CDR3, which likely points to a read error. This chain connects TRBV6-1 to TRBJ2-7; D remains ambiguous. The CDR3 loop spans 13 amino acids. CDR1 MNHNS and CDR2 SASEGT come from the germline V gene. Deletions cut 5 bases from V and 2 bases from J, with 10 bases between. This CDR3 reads CASSRGSPYEQYL. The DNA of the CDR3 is TGTGCCAGCAGTCGCGGTAGCCCCTACGAGCAGTACCTC.

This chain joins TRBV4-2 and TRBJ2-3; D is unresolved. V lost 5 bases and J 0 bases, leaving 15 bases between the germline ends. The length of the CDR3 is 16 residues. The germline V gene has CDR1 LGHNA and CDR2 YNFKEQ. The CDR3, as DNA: TGTGCCAGCAGCAGACGGGCGGAATCTAGCACAGATACGCAGTATTTT. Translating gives CASSRRAESSTDTQYF.

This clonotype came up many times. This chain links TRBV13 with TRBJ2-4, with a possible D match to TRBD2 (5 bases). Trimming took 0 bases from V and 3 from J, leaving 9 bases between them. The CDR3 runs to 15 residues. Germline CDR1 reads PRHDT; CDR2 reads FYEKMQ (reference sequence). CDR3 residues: CASSLGHGLKNIQYF. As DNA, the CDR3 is TGTGCCAGCAGCTTAGGCCATGGACTCAAAAACATTCAGTACTTC.

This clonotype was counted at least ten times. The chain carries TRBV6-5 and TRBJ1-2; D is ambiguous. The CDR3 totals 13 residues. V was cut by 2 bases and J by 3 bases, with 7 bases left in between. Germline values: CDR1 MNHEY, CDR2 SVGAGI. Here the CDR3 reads CASSYGGYYGYTF. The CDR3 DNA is TGTGCCAGCAGTTACGGCGGCTACTATGGCTACACCTTC.

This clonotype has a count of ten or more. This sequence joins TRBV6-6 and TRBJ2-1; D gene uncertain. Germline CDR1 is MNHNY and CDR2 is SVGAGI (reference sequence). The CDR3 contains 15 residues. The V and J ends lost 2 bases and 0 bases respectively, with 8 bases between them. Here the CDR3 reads CASSYEPNSYNEQFF. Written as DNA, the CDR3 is TGTGCCAGCAGTTACGAGCCAAACTCCTACAATGAGCAGTTCTTC.

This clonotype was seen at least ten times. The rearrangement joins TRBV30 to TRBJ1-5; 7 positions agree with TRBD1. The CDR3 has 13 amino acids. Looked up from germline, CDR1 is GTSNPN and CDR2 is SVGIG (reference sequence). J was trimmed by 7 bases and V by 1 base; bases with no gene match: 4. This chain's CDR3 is CAWSAGGAQPQHF. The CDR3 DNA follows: TGTGCCTGGAGTGCAGGGGGAGCACAGCCCCAGCATTTT.

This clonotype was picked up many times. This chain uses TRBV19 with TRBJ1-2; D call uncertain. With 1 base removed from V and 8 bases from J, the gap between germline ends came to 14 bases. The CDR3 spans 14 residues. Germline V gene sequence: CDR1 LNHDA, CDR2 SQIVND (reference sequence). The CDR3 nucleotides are TGTGCCAGTAGTATAGGCGGGGAAGCCGGCGGCTACACCTTC. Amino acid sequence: CASSIGGEAGGYTF.

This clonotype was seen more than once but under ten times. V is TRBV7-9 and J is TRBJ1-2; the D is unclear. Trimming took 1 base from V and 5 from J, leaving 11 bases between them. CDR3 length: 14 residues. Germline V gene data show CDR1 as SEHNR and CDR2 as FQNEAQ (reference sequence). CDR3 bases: TGTGCCAGCAGCTTAGAGGGCTCGGGGTATGGCTACACCTTC. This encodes CASSLEGSGYGYTF.